This T cell receptor beta chain was captured by sequencing in a study of cytomegalovirus exposure and HLA in healthy donors. Findings and limits, study-wide: Most TCRs appeared rarely, but some public TCRs recurred in many donors.

PCR employed 60 Vbeta and 13 Jbeta primers. The data were produced by immunoSEQ multiplex PCR, yet TCRdb's version contains in-frame clones alone and is incomplete. The sample shows under 300,000 clones, 81% of them seen only once. Note on this clone: Its target is not known.

This CDR3 has 15 residues. Germline loops: CDR1 SEHNR, CDR2 FQNEAQ (reference sequence). The V and J ends lost 5 bases and 3 bases respectively, with 16 bases between them. The TCR was taken from a woman in her sixties or seventies in good health and CMV-seropositive. This chain connects TRBV7-9 to TRBJ2-5, with TRBD2 as a possible D gene (6 bases). Sequences were obtained from PBMCs. This CDR3 is CASSPGGLGKETQYF. DNA for the CDR3: TGTGCCAGCAGCCCTGGGGGGTTGGGAAAAGAGACCCAGTACTTC.